The present TCR beta chain was sequenced within a study of vaccination and CD4 T cells after COVID-19. Stated time point: late sampling 161 to 241 days after vaccination in a few convalescent patients. Using its own MiXCR run on the PCR reads, TCRdb lists one record per CDR3 protein. This table holds around 26,000 distinct CDR3 sequences, over 40% found once. The junction had 9 bases not matched to a gene; V was cut back by 4 bases and J by 3 bases. CDR1 and CDR2 (germline): MDHEN, SYDVKM. This CDR3 comprises 16 residues. The sample consisted of CD4+ T cells from blood, taken about 7 months after SARS-CoV-2 vaccination. The sequence was obtained from a human donor who had recovered from COVID-19. This chain links TRBV28 with TRBJ2-3; 8 bases align to TRBD2. The CDR3 is CASSYQREKGTDTQYF. The CDR3 nucleotides read TGTGCCAGCAGTTACCAGCGGGAGAAAGGTACAGATACGCAGTATTTT.